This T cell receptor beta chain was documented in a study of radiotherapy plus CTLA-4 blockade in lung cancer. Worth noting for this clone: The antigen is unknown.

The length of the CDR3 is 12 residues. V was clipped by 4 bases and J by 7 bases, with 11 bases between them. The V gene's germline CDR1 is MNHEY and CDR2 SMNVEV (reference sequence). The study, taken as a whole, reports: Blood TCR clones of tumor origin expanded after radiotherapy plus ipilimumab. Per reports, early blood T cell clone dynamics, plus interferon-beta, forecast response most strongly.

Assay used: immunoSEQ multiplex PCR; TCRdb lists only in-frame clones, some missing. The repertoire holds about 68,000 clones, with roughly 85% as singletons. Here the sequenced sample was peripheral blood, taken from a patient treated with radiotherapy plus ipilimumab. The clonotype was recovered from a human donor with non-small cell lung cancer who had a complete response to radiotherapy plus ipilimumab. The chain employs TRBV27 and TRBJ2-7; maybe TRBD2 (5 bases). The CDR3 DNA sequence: TGTGCCAGCAGTTCCCCGACGGGAGAGCAGTACTTC. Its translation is CASSSPTGEQYF.